This T cell receptor (beta chain) was documented in a study of T-cell memory formation after mild COVID-19. Using its own MiXCR run on the 5' RACE reads, TCRdb lists one record per CDR3 protein. The table has hundreds of thousands of distinct CDR3 sequences, roughly 22% seen once. With regard to this clonotype: The antigen remains undetermined.

Notes on the study in general: Unconfirmed was the SARS-CoV-2 specificity of second-wave clones that peaked on day 37.

The sequenced material came from PBMCs or a T cell subset sorted from them (not recorded which). This sequence was found in an adult woman who had mild COVID-19 (a few samples of this study predate the infection). Cell type and time point are not known.

Here the CDR3 reads CASSPPPGLDTIVSYEQYF. The CDR3 region has the DNA TGTGCCAGCTCACCCCCGCCGGGACTGGACACAATCGTCTCCTACGAGCAGTACTTC. The chain links TRBV18 to TRBJ2-7, with D perhaps TRBD2 (6 bases). Germline CDR1 reads KGHSH; CDR2 reads LQKENI. This CDR3 has 19 residues. V lost 3 bases, J lost 0 bases, and 24 bases lay in between.